The sequence of this T cell receptor (beta chain) was determined in a study of T cell responses to AZD1222 COVID-19 vaccine. Trimming took 2 bases from V and 2 from J; bases not matched to a gene: 3. There are 15 residues in the CDR3. Germline loops: CDR1 MNHEY, CDR2 SMNVEV (reference sequence). TCRdb's table, derived via immunoSEQ multiplex PCR, lists solely in-frame clones and lacks some. The table has roughly 100,000 clones, approximately 90% seen once. The source is an adult in good health. The V call is TRBV27, the J call TRBJ2-1; TRBD1 agrees at 7 bases. The source material was peripheral blood, sampled on day 0 of AZD1222 vaccination. Written as DNA, the CDR3 is TGTGCCAGCAGTTTAGACCAGGGGGCCTACAATGAGCAGTTCTTC. This encodes CASSLDQGAYNEQFF.